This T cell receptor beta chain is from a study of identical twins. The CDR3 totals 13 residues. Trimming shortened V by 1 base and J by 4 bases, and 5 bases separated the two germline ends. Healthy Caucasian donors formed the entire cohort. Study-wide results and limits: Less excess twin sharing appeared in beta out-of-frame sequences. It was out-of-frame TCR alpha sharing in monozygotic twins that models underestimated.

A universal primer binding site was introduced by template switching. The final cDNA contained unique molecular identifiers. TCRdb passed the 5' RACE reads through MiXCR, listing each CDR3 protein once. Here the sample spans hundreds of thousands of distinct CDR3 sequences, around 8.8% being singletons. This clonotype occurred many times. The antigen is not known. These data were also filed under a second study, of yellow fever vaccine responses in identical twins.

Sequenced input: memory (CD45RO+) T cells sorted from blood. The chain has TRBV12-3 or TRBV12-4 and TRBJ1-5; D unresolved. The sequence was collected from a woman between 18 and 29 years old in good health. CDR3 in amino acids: CASSLDENQPQHF. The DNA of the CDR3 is TGTGCCAGCAGTTTAGACGAAAATCAGCCCCAGCATTTT.